This TCR beta chain originates from a study of shared clonotypes between healthy human individuals. Germline V gene sequence: CDR1 LGHNA, CDR2 YNFKEQ. The CDR3 is 15 residues long. Trimming took 0 bases from V and 2 from J, leaving 11 bases between them. Positive CCR7 selection of CD45RO-negative cells yielded the naive CD8 cells, and terminally differentiated effector memory CD45RA+ cells were excluded. The study drew its donors from healthy HIV-negative adults without recent acute infections or vaccinations. Some clones are missing from TCRdb's copy, which holds only in-frame ones; the method was immunoSEQ multiplex PCR. This table has hundreds of thousands of clones, nearly 95% appearing once.

This TCR was recovered from a man aged 30 to 45 in good health. The material sequenced was naive CD8+ T cells sorted from blood. The rearrangement joins TRBV4-2 to TRBJ2-7; no reliable D call. CDR3 DNA sequence: TGTGCCAGCAGCCAAGAGCGTAACCCTCCCTACGAGCAGTACTTC. This translates into CASSQERNPPYEQYF.